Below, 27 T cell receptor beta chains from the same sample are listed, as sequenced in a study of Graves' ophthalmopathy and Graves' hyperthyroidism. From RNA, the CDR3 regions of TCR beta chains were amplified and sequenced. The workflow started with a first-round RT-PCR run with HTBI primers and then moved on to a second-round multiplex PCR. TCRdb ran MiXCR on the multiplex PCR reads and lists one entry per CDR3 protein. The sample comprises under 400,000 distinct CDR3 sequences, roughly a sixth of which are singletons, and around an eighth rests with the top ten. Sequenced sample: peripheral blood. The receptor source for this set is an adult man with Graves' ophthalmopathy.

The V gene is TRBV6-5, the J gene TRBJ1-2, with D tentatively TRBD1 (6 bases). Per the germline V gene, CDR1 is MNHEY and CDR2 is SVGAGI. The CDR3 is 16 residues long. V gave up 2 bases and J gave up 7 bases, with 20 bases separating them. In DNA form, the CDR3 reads TGTGCCAGCAGTTACGTGGAGGGACAAGGTGGGGTTGGCTACACCTTC. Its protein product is CASSYVEGQGGVGYTF.

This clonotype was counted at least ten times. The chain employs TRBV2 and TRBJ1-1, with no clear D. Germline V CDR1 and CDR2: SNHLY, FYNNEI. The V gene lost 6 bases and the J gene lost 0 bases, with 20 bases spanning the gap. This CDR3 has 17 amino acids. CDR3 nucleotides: TGTGCCAGCAGCACTTATAGGGCCGCAAAACTGAACACTGAAGCTTTCTTT. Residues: CASSTYRAAKLNTEAFF.

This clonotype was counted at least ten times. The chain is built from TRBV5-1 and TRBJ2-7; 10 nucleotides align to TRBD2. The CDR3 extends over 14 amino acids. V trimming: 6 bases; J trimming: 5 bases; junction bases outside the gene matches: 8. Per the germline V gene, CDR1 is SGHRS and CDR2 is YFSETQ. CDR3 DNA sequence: TGCGCCAGCACCGCCGGGACTAGCGTCCACGAGCAGTACTTC. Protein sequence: CASTAGTSVHEQYF.

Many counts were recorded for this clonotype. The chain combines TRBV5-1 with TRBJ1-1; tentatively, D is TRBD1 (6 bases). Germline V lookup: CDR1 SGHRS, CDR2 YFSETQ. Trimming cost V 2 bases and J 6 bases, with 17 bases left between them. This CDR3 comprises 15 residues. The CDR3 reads CASSFTQGGVAEAFF. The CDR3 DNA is TGCGCCAGCAGCTTCACACAGGGAGGAGTGGCTGAAGCTTTCTTT.

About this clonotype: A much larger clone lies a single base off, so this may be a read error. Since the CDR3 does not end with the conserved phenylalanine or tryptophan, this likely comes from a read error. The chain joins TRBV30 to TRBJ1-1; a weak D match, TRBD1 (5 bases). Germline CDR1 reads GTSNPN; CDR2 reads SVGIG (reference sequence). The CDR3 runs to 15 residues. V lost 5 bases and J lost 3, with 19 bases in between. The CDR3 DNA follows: TGTGCCTGGCACAAGGCAGGGATGCTGGACACTGAAGCTTTCTTG. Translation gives CAWHKAGMLDTEAFL.

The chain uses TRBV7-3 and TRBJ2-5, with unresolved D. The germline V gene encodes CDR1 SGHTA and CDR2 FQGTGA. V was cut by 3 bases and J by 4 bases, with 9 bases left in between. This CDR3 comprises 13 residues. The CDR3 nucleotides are TGTGCCAGCAGCTTGGACCATCGAGAGACCCAGTACTTC. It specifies CASSLDHRETQYF.

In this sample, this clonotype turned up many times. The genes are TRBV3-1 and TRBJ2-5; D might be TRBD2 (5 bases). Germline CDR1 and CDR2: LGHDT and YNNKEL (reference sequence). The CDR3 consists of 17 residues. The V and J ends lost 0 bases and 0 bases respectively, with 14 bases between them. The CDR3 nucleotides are TGTGCCAGCAGCCAAGAACGAGCTAGCAGCTACCAAGAGACCCAGTACTTC. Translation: CASSQERASSYQETQYF.

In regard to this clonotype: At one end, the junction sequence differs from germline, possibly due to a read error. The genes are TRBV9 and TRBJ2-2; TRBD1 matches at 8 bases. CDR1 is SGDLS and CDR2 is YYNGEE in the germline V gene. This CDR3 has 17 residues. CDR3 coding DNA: TGTGCCGGCAGCGTAGATCTACAGGGGGGGAACACCGGGGAGCTGTTTTTT. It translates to CAGSVDLQGGNTGELFF.

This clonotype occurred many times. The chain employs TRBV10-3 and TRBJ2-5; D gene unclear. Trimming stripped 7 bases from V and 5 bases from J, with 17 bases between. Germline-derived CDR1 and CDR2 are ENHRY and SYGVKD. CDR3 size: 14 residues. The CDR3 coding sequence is TGTGCCATCAAGGACGGCGACCGTGGGGAGACCCAGTACTTC. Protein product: CAIKDGDRGETQYF.

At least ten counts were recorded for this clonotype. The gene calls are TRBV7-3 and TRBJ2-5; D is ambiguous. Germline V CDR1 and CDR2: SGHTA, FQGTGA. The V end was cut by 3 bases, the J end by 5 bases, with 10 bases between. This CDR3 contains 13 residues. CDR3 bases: TGTGCCAGCAGCTTTTCCCCCGGGGAGACCCAGTACTTC. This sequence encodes CASSFSPGETQYF. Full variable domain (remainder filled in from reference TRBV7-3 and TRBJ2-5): GAGVSQTPSNKVTEKGKYVELRCDPISGHTALYWYRQSLGQGPEFLIYFQGTGAADDSGLPNDRFFAVRPEGSVSTLKIQRTERGDSAVYLCASSFSPGETQYFGPGTRLLVL.

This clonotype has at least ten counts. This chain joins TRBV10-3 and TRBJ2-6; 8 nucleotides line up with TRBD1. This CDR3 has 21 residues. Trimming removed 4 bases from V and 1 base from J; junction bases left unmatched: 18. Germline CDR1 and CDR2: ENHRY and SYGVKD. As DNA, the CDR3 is TGTGCCATCAGTGGGGGGCCTCTTCGAGGACAGGGCAAGTCTGGGGCCAACGTCCTGACTTTC. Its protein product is CAISGGPLRGQGKSGANVLTF.

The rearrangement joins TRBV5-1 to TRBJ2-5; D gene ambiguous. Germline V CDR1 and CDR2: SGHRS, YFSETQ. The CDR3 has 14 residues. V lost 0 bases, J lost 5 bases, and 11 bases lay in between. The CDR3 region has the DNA TGCGCCAGCAGCTTGGTCAGTCACACGGAGACCCAGTACTTC. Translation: CASSLVSHTETQYF.

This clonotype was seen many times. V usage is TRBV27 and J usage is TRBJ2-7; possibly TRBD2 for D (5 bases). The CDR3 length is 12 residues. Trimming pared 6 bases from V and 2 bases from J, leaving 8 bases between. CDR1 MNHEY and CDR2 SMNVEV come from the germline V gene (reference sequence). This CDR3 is CASRTGAYEQYF. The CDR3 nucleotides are TGTGCCAGCAGAACCGGGGCCTACGAGCAGTACTTC.

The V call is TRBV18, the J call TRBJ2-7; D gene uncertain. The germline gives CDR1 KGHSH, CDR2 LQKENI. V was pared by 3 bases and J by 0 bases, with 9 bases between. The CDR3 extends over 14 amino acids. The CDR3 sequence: CASSPFRSSYEQYF. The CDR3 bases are TGTGCCAGCTCACCTTTTCGGAGCTCCTACGAGCAGTACTTC. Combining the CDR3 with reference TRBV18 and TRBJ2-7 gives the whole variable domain NAGVMQNPRHLVRRRGQEARLRCSPMKGHSHVYWYRQLPEEGLKFMVYLQKENIIDESGMPKERFSAEFPKEGPSILRIQQVVRGDSAAYFCASSPFRSSYEQYFGPGTRLTVT.

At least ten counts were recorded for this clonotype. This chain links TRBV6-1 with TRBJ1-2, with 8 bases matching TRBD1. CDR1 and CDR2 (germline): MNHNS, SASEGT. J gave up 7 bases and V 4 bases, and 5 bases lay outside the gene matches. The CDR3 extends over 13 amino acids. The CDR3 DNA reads TGTGCCAGCAGTGCAAACAGGGGGAGTGGCTACACCTTC. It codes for CASSANRGSGYTF.

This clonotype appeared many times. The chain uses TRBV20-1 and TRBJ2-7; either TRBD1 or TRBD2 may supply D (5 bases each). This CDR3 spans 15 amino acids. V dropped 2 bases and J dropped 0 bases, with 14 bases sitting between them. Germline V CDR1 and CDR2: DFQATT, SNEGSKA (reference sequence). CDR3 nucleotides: TGCAGTGCTAGAAACGGGGACCTCTCCTCCTACGAGCAGTACTTC. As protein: CSARNGDLSSYEQYF.

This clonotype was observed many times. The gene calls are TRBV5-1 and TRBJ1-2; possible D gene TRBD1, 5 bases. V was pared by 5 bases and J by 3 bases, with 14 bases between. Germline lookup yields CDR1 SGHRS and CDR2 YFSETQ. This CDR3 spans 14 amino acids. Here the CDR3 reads CASRNWGDDYGYTF. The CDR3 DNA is TGCGCCAGCAGAAACTGGGGCGATGACTATGGCTACACCTTC.

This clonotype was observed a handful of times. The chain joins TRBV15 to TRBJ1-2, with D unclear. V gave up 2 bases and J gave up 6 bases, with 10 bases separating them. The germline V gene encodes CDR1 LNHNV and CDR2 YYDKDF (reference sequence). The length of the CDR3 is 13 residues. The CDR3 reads CATSRSWTDGYTF. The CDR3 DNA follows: TGTGCCACCAGCAGATCGTGGACCGATGGCTACACCTTC.

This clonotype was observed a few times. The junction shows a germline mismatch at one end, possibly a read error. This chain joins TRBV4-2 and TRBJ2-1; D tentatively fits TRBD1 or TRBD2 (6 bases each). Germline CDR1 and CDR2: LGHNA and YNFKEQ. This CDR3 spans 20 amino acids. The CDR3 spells CASSLPTGAVYIGSYNERFF. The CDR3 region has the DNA TGTGCCAGCAGCCTACCGACGGGGGCTGTATACATCGGTTCCTACAATGAGCGGTTCTTC.

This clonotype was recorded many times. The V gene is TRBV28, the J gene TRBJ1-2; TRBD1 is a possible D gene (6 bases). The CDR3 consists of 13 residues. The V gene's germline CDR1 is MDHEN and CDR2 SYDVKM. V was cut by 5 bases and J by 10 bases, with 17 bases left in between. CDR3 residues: CASSPRQASYYTF. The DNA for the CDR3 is TGTGCCAGCAGTCCCCGACAGGCGTCTTACTACACCTTC.

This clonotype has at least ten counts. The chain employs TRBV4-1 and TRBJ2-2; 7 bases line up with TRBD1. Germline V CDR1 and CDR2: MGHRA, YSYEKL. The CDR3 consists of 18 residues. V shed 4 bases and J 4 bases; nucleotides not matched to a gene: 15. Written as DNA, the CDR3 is TGCGCCAGCAGCCCCCCCGGTTTAAGGACAGGTCTCACCGGGGAGCTGTTTTTT. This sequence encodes CASSPPGLRTGLTGELFF.

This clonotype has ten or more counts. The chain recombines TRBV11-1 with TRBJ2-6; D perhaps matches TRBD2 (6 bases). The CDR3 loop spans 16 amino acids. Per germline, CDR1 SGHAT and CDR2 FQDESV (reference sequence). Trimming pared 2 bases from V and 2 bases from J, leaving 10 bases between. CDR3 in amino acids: CASSLPGRPGANVLTF. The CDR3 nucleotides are TGTGCCAGCAGCTTACCAGGGAGGCCTGGGGCCAACGTCCTGACTTTC. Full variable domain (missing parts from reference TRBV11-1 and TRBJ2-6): EAEVAQSPRYKITEKSQAVAFWCDPISGHATLYWYRQILGQGPELLVQFQDESVVDDSQLPKDRFSAERLKGVDSTLKIQPAELGDSAMYLCASSLPGRPGANVLTFGAGSRLTVL.

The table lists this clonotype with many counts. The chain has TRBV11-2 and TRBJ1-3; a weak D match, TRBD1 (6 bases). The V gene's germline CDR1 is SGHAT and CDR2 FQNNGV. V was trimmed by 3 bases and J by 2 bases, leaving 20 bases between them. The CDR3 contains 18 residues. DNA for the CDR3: TGTGCCAGCAGCTTGGGACTAGGACAGTACTCTCCTGGAAACACCATATATTTT. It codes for CASSLGLGQYSPGNTIYF.

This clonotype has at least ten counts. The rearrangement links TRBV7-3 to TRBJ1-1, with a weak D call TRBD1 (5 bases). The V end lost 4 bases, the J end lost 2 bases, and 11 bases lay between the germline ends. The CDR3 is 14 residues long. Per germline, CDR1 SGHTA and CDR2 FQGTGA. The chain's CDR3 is CASSSMGPNTEAFF. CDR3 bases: TGTGCCAGCAGCTCCATGGGGCCCAACACTGAAGCTTTCTTT.

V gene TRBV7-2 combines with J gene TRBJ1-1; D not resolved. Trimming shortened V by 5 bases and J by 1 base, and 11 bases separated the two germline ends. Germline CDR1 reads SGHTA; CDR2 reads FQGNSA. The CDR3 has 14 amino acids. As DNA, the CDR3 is TGTGCCAGCAGCCGAAAGGCAGGGAACACTGAAGCTTTCTTT. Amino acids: CASSRKAGNTEAFF. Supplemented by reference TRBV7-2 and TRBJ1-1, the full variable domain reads GAGVSQSPSNKVTEKGKDVELRCDPISGHTALYWYRQSLGQGLEFLIYFQGNSAPDKSGLPSDRFSAERTGGSVSTLTIQRTQQEDSAVYLCASSRKAGNTEAFFGQGTRLTVV.

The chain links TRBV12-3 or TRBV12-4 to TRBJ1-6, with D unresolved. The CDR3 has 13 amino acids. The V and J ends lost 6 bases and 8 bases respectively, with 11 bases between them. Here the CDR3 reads CASSPGGDSPLHF. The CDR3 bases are TGTGCCAGCAGCCCGGGCGGGGATTCACCCCTCCACTTT.

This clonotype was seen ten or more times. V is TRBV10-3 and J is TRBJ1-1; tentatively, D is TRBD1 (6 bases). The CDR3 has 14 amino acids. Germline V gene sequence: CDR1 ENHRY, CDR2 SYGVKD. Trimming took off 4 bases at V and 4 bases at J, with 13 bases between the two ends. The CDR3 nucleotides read TGTGCCATCAGTGTGGGGCAGGGGAGCACTGAAGCTTTCTTT. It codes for CAISVGQGSTEAFF.